This passage covers 16 T cell receptor beta chains from one sample sequenced in a study of regulatory T cells in long-lasting Graves disease. Time point noted: newly diagnosed GD, antithyroid drugs for less than 3 months. Researchers made the TCR library from RNA that was extracted from PBMCs. With iRepertoire HTBI primers and Arm-PCR of CDR3 regions, TCR beta libraries were built. TCRdb used MiXCR to reprocess the multiplex PCR reads, holding one entry per CDR3 protein. This repertoire shows around 420,000 distinct CDR3 sequences, 15% found once; its top ten account for around 7.6%. The same data also went into a second study, on T cells in Graves' hyperthyroidism and ophthalmopathy.

Sample: peripheral blood mononuclear cells (PBMCs), taken at new diagnosis, from a patient treated with antithyroid drugs. All receptors derive from a woman aged 40 to 55 with Graves disease.

Notes on this clonotype: This may arise from a read error, as a much more abundant clone is one base away. The V and J genes are TRBV10-3 and TRBJ1-3; the D gene is possibly TRBD1 (6 bases). The CDR3 length is 18 residues. Germline V gene lookup returns CDR1 ENHRY and CDR2 SYGVKD. The CDR3 nucleotides are TGTGCCAGCAGTACAGCAGGATCCAGGGGTGTGGGTGGAAACACCATATATTTT. Protein sequence: CASSTAGSRGVGGNTIYF.

Of note for this clonotype: A junction boundary mismatches the germline segment, possibly from a read error. The chain joins TRBV18 to TRBJ2-3, with D possibly called TRBD1 or TRBD2 (6 bases each). This CDR3 is 14 amino acids long. CDR1 and CDR2 from the germline V gene are KGHSH and LQKENI. Here the CDR3 reads CASGGGLDTATQYF. CDR3 coding DNA: TGTGCCAGCGGAGGGGGGCTCGACACAGCTACGCAGTATTTT.

This clonotype was observed many times. V and J are TRBV12-3 or TRBV12-4 and TRBJ2-1; 9 bases fit TRBD2. After removal of 3 bases from V and 7 bases from J, the junction contained 13 bases not matched to a gene. The CDR3 runs 17 residues. CDR3 nucleotide sequence: TGTGCCAGCAGTTTTCCGGTGGTAGCGGGAGTGAGGAATGAGCAGTTCTTC. Protein: CASSFPVVAGVRNEQFF.

The chain links TRBV6-1 to TRBJ2-7; D ambiguous. The DNA end lines up better with TRBJ2-5; the J call may be wrong. The CDR3 sequence is 15 residues long. Germline-derived CDR1 and CDR2 are MNHNS and SASEGT. The CDR3 DNA sequence: TGTGCCAGCAGTGAAGGCGTTGTGAGTCAAGAGACCCAGTACTTC. Residues: CASSEGVVSQETQYF.

In regard to this clonotype: A much larger clone lies one base from this, so it may be a read error. V gene TRBV5-4 combines with J gene TRBJ2-3; D is unclear. This CDR3 spans 12 amino acids. Trimming cost V 2 bases and J 4 bases, with 5 bases left between them. The germline V gene has CDR1 SGHNT and CDR2 YYREEE (reference sequence). CDR3 bases: TGTGCCAGCAGCTTATTTCCAGATACGCAGTATTTT. Translation: CASSLFPDTQYF. The full variable domain, in which reference TRBV5-4 and TRBJ2-3 provide the parts outside the CDR3, is ETGVTQSPTHLIKTRGQQVTLRCSSQSGHNTVSWYQQALGQGPQFIFQYYREEENGRGNFPPRFSGLQFPNYSSELNVNALELDDSALYLCASSLFPDTQYFGPGTRLTVL.

This clonotype was seen repeatedly, ten times or more. The chain is built from TRBV28 and TRBJ2-7; D might be TRBD2 (6 bases). Germline CDR1 and CDR2: MDHEN and SYDVKM. Trimming stripped 6 bases from V and 2 bases from J, with 11 bases between. The length of the CDR3 is 13 residues. CDR3 sequence reads: CASSAGLPYEQYF. Here the CDR3 DNA reads TGTGCCAGCAGCGCGGGACTCCCCTACGAGCAGTACTTC.

This clonotype was seen at least ten times. This chain links TRBV12-3 or TRBV12-4 with TRBJ2-5; 13 bases line up with TRBD2. There are 15 residues in the CDR3. V dropped 4 bases and J dropped 5; count of bases not matched to a gene: 4. The CDR3 sequence is CASSWTSGSGETQYF. CDR3 DNA sequence: TGTGCCAGCAGTTGGACTAGCGGGAGCGGGGAGACCCAGTACTTC.

This clonotype was seen many times. This chain joins TRBV12-3 or TRBV12-4 and TRBJ2-4; TRBD2 agrees at 15 bases. There are 16 residues in the CDR3. The trim removed 9 bases at V and 1 base at J, leaving 4 bases unmatched. The CDR3 nucleotides are TGTGCCAGTAGGACTAGCGGGAGGGGGGCCAAAAACATTCAGTACTTC. As protein: CASRTSGRGAKNIQYF.

This clonotype was picked up a small number of times. V is TRBV6-9 and J is TRBJ2-2; 8 nucleotides line up with TRBD2. V lost 2 bases and J lost 8; bases outside the gene matches: 4. The germline gives CDR1 MNHGY, CDR2 SVAAGI. The CDR3 covers 14 residues. The CDR3 loop reads CASSYSGRRGELFF. In DNA form, the CDR3 reads TGTGCCAGCAGTTATAGCGGGAGAAGGGGGGAGCTGTTTTTT.

This clonotype was seen many times. V and J are TRBV11-2 and TRBJ2-5, with D perhaps being TRBD1 or TRBD2 (5 bases each). V dropped 5 bases and J dropped 0 bases, with 22 bases sitting between them. The length of the CDR3 is 18 residues. Germline CDR1 and CDR2: SGHAT and FQNNGV. CDR3 in amino acids: CASSHPVGVASYQETQYF. The CDR3, as DNA: TGTGCCAGCAGCCACCCTGTAGGGGTAGCGTCGTACCAAGAGACCCAGTACTTC.

In its sample, this clonotype was seen many times. CDR3 DNA sequence: TGTGCCAGCAGTTTATCACCCGGGAGCTCCTACAATGAGCAGTTCTTC. Protein: CASSLSPGSSYNEQFF. This chain connects TRBV27 to TRBJ2-1, with D possibly being TRBD2 (6 bases). Trimming shortened V by 0 bases and J by 0 bases, and 9 bases separated the two germline ends. Germline lookup yields CDR1 MNHEY and CDR2 SMNVEV (reference sequence). The CDR3 is 16 residues long.

This chain links TRBV7-9 with TRBJ1-1; D is ambiguous. V lost 4 bases and J 6 bases, leaving 15 bases between the germline ends. Per germline, CDR1 SEHNR and CDR2 FQNEAQ (reference sequence). This CDR3 is built from 14 residues. The chain's CDR3 is CASSSDLRRSEAFF. CDR3 bases: TGTGCCAGCAGCTCAGATCTAAGGCGGTCTGAAGCTTTCTTT.

This clonotype has a count of ten or more. This CDR3 is CASTPTAFNEKLFF. In nucleotides, the CDR3 is TGTGCCAGCACCCCGACAGCTTTTAATGAAAAACTGTTTTTT. J is TRBJ1-4 and V is TRBV2, with a weak D call TRBD1 (5 bases). The CDR3 extends over 14 amino acids. CDR1 is SNHLY and CDR2 is FYNNEI in the germline V gene. Trimming removed 7 bases at V and 4 bases at J, with 13 bases between.

The sample holds many counts of this clonotype. The chain recombines TRBV28 with TRBJ2-7; 8 positions match TRBD1. This CDR3 spans 13 amino acids. The germline CDR1 and CDR2 sequences are MDHEN and SYDVKM. With 6 bases clipped from V and 0 bases from J, the junction kept 1 base outside the gene matches. The CDR3 here is CASSTGGSYEQYF. The CDR3 DNA follows: TGTGCCAGCAGCACAGGGGGCTCCTACGAGCAGTACTTC.

In this sample, this clonotype turned up many times. The rearrangement uses TRBV7-9 and TRBJ1-5; tentatively, D is TRBD1 (6 bases). CDR3 length: 16 residues. The germline gives CDR1 SEHNR, CDR2 FQNEAQ (reference sequence). Trimming stripped 5 bases from V and 2 bases from J, with 16 bases between. In nucleotides, the CDR3 is TGTGCCAGCAGCCAGTGGACAGCCCGAGGCAATCAGCCCCAGCATTTT. Its translation is CASSQWTARGNQPQHF. Together with reference TRBV7-9 and TRBJ1-5, the CDR3 gives the full variable domain: DTGVSQNPRHKITKRGQNVTFRCDPISEHNRLYWYRQTLGQGPEFLTYFQNEAQLEKSRLLSDRFSAERPKGSFSTLEIQRTEQGDSAMYLCASSQWTARGNQPQHFGDGTRLSIL.

This clonotype has a count of ten or more. The DNA of the CDR3 is TGCAGTGCTAGTGGGGAGTACGAGCAGTACTTC. Translation: CSASGEYEQYF. The rearrangement uses TRBV20-1 and TRBJ2-7; D may be TRBD2 (5 bases). This CDR3 is 11 amino acids long. The germline V gene encodes CDR1 DFQATT and CDR2 SNEGSKA (reference sequence). V was clipped by 3 bases and J by 4 bases, with 7 bases between them.